This T cell receptor (beta chain) came from a study of blood T cell repertoires in COVID-19. Whole-study context: The samples span acute and convalescent COVID-19 from the United States, Italy and Spain.

This clone showed up just once. CDR1 is SNHLY and CDR2 is FYNNEI in the germline V gene. This CDR3 has 14 amino acids. Trimming removed 10 bases at V and 5 bases at J, with 21 bases between. Original handling: The assay estimated nucleated cells by amplifying reference gene primers. Libraries were prepared by immunoSEQ multiplex PCR; TCRdb keeps only in-frame clonotypes and omits some of them. The DNA gave D and trimming, while V, J and clone size come from that table. Of 70,000 to 95,000 clones listed, 90% to 95% were seen once; the top ten hold approximately 4.3%. The sequence was collected from a human donor with active COVID-19. The donor label of this sample is uncertain. The sequencing sample was made of peripheral blood. The genes are TRBV2 and TRBJ2-7; a possible D gene is TRBD1 (6 bases). CDR3 bases: TGTGCCAATAGACAGGCGCCTGCCGTCCACGAGCAGTACTTC. Amino acid sequence: CANRQAPAVHEQYF. Full variable domain (missing parts from reference TRBV2 and TRBJ2-7): EPEVTQTPSHQVTQMGQEVILRCVPISNHLYFYWYRQILGQKVEFLVSFYNNEISEKSEIFDDQFSVERPDGSNFTLKIRSTKLEDSAMYFCANRQAPAVHEQYFGPGTRLTVT.